This T cell receptor beta chain was documented in a study of cytomegalovirus exposure and HLA in healthy donors. Overall study results and limits: According to a later analysis, most TCR beta chains associated with CMV appeared HLA-restricted.

The germline CDR1 and CDR2 sequences are SNHLY and FYNNEI. The CDR3 is 14 residues long. V was clipped by 9 bases and J by 2 bases; unmatched bases: 8. The PCR used 60 Vbeta and 13 Jbeta primers. Only in-frame clones appear in the TCRdb table, and some are missing; sequencing was by immunoSEQ multiplex PCR. This sample carries about 70,000 clones, about nine tenths of them seen once, and the ten largest clones take 2%. As concerns this clone: Antigen specificity is unknown.

These donors counted as nominally healthy when sampled, but unrecorded immune exposures were likely. This clonotype was sampled from a woman between 25 and 40 years old in good health and CMV-seronegative. Sequencing was carried out using PBMCs. This sequence joins TRBV2 and TRBJ2-3; 7 nucleotides line up with TRBD1. The CDR3 reads CARPGTVDTDTQYF. For the CDR3, the DNA is TGTGCCAGACCCGGGACAGTAGACACAGATACGCAGTATTTT.